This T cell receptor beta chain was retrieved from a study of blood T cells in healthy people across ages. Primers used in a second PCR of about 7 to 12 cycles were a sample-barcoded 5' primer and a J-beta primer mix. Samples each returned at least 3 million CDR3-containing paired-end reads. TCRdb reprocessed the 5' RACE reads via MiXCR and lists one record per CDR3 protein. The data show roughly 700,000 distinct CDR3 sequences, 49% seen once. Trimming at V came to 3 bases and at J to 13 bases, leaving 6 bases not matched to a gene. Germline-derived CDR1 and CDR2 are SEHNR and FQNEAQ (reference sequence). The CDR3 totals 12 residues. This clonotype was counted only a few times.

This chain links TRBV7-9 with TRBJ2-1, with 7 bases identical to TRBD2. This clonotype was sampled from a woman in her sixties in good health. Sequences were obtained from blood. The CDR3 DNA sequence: TGTGCCAGCAGCTTTCGGGAGGCTGGACAGTTCTTC. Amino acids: CASSFREAGQFF.